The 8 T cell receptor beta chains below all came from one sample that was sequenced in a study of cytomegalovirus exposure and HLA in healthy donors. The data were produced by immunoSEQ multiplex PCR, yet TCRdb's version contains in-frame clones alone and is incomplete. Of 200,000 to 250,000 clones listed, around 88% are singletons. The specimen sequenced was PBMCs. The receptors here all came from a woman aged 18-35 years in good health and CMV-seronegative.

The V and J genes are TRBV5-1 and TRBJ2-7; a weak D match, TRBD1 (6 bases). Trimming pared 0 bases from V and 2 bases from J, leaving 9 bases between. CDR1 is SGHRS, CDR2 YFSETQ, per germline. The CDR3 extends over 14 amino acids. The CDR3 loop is CASSLAGVAYEQYF. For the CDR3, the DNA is TGCGCCAGCAGCTTGGCAGGGGTCGCCTACGAGCAGTACTTC.

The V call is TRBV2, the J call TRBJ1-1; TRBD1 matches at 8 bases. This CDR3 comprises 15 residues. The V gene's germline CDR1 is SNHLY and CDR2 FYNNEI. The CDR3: CVRTGRGHMNTEAFF. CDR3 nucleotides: TGTGTCAGGACGGGCAGGGGGCACATGAACACTGAAGCTTTCTTT.

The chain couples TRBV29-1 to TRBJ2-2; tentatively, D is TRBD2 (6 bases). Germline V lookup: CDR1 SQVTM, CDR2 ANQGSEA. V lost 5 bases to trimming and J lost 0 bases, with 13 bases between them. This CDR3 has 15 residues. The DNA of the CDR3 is TGCAGCGTTACCCGACTAGATACGAACACCGGGGAGCTGTTTTTT. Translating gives CSVTRLDTNTGELFF.

DNA of the CDR3: TGTGCCAGCAGGCAATACCTTCGACAGGTATACGAGCAGTACTTC. Amino acids: CASRQYLRQVYEQYF. The rearrangement joins TRBV6-5 to TRBJ2-7, with D possibly TRBD1 on 6 matching bases. Per the germline V gene, CDR1 is MNHEY and CDR2 is SVGAGI. The V end lost 6 bases, the J end lost 4 bases, and 19 bases lay between the germline ends. The CDR3 is made up of 15 amino acids.

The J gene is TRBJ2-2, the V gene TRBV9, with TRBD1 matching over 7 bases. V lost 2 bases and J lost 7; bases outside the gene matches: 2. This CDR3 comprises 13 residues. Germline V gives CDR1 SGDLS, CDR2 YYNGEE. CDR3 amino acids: CASSVTGHGELFF. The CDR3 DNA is TGTGCCAGCAGCGTGACAGGGCACGGGGAGCTGTTTTTT.

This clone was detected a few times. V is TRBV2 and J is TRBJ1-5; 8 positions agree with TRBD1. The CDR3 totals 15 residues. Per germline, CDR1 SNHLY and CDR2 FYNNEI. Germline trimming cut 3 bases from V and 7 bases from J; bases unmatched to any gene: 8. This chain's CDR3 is CASSDGQGSWQPQHF. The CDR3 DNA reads TGTGCCAGCAGTGACGGACAGGGAAGTTGGCAGCCCCAGCATTTT.

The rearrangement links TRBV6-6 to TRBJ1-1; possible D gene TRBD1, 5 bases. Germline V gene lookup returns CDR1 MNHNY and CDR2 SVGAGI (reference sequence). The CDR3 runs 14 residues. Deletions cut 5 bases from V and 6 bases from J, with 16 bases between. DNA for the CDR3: TGTGCCAGCAGTCGCTCGCAGGGACTCGCTGAAGCTTTCTTT. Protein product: CASSRSQGLAEAFF.

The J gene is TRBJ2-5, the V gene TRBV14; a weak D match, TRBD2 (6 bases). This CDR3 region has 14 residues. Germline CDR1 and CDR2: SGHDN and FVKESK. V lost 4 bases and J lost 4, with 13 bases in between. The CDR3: CASSPRGGRETQYF. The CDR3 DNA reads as TGTGCCAGCAGCCCCCGGGGAGGAAGAGAGACCCAGTACTTC.